This T cell receptor beta chain was retrieved from a study of control samples from healthy donors and cancer patients. The repertoire was sequenced with immunoSEQ multiplex PCR; TCRdb's copy has only in-frame clones and lacks some. The sample contains fewer than 200,000 clones, 70% to 90% of which appear only once. J was trimmed by 2 bases and V by 0 bases; bases with no gene match: 7. CDR1 SGHTA and CDR2 FQGNSA come from the germline V gene. This CDR3 region has 18 residues. Sequencing was done on a sample of blood. J is TRBJ2-2 and V is TRBV7-2; 9 nucleotides align to TRBD2. This receptor was obtained from a woman aged 30 to 39 in good health. The CDR3 loop is CASSLASLAGTNTGELFF. As DNA, the CDR3 is TGTGCCAGCAGCTTAGCGTCCCTAGCGGGGACAAACACCGGGGAGCTGTTTTTT. Combining the CDR3 with reference TRBV7-2 and TRBJ2-2 gives the whole variable domain GAGVSQSPSNKVTEKGKDVELRCDPISGHTALYWYRQSLGQGLEFLIYFQGNSAPDKSGLPSDRFSAERTGGSVSTLTIQRTQQEDSAVYLCASSLASLAGTNTGELFFGEGSRLTVL.